This passage covers 11 T cell receptor beta chains from one sample sequenced in a study of blood T cell repertoires in COVID-19. Only in-frame clones appear in the TCRdb table, and some are missing; sequencing was by immunoSEQ multiplex PCR. The table lists 50,000 to 70,000 clones, roughly 70% of them singletons. Sequenced material: PBMCs or T cells enriched from blood (not recorded which). These receptor sequences come from a woman in her sixties or seventies who had been exposed to COVID-19.

The chain links TRBV28 to TRBJ1-3; D is undetermined. V lost 6 bases to trimming and J lost 6 bases, with 15 bases between them. The CDR3 runs to 14 residues. Germline V gene sequence: CDR1 MDHEN, CDR2 SYDVKM. The CDR3 DNA is TGTGCCAGCAGCCCATCGCGGAACGAAAACACCATATATTTT. Translation: CASSPSRNENTIYF.

The chain couples TRBV6-5 to TRBJ2-1, with D perhaps TRBD2 (6 bases). Trimming pared 10 bases from V and 2 bases from J, leaving 15 bases between. The CDR3 length is 14 residues. CDR1 is MNHEY and CDR2 is SVGAGI in the germline V gene. The CDR3: CATVVGLTYNEQFF. The CDR3 region has the DNA TGTGCCACCGTTGTGGGACTTACCTACAATGAGCAGTTCTTC.

The chain uses TRBV20-1 and TRBJ1-5; possibly TRBD1 for D (6 bases). Trimming removed 3 bases from V and 0 bases from J, with 9 bases in between. The CDR3 is made up of 14 amino acids. CDR1 is DFQATT, CDR2 SNEGSKA, per germline (reference sequence). The CDR3 bases are TGCAGTGCTAGTGGACAGACTAGCAATCAGCCCCAGCATTTT. Its protein is CSASGQTSNQPQHF.

CDR3 residues: CAISDTGVHTGELFF. DNA of the CDR3: TGTGCCATCAGTGATACAGGGGTACACACCGGGGAGCTGTTTTTT. The chain links TRBV10-3 to TRBJ2-2, with TRBD1 matching over 7 bases. After removal of 3 bases from V and 3 bases from J, the junction contained 4 bases not matched to a gene. Germline V gives CDR1 ENHRY, CDR2 SYGVKD. The CDR3 extends over 15 amino acids.

V gene TRBV28 combines with J gene TRBJ2-3, with D possibly TRBD2 on 5 matching bases. This CDR3 is built from 12 residues. Germline V gene sequence: CDR1 MDHEN, CDR2 SYDVKM. The ends were cut back, 8 bases at V and 5 bases at J, with 11 bases in the middle. The CDR3 loop is CASLRTGDTQYF. The CDR3 region has the DNA TGTGCCAGCCTCCGGACTGGAGATACGCAGTATTTT.

J is TRBJ2-1 and V is TRBV19; D is perhaps TRBD2 (6 bases). Germline V gene data show CDR1 as LNHDA and CDR2 as SQIVND (reference sequence). The V gene lost 10 bases and the J gene lost 1 base, with 11 bases spanning the gap. The length of the CDR3 is 13 residues. The CDR3 is CATSEGSYNEQFF. As DNA, the CDR3 is TGTGCCACCTCGGAGGGGTCCTACAATGAGCAGTTCTTC.

The rearrangement uses TRBV6-5 and TRBJ2-7; 8 positions match TRBD1. Germline CDR1 and CDR2: MNHEY and SVGAGI. The CDR3 loop spans 14 amino acids. The ends lost 3 bases at V and 3 bases at J; junction bases unmatched: 4. The CDR3 DNA reads TGTGCCAGCAGTTATGGGACAGGAGGCTACGAGCAGTACTTC. Protein sequence: CASSYGTGGYEQYF.

The rearrangement uses TRBV9 and TRBJ2-5; 8 nucleotides agree with TRBD1. The CDR3 sequence is 17 residues long. The J segment lost 4 bases and the V segment lost 4 bases, leaving 15 bases of the junction unmatched. Germline V lookup: CDR1 SGDLS, CDR2 YYNGEE. CDR3 residues: CASSPGQEVGGGETQYF. In DNA form, the CDR3 reads TGTGCCAGCAGCCCGGGACAGGAGGTGGGAGGTGGAGAGACCCAGTACTTC. The full variable domain, completed using reference TRBV9 and TRBJ2-5, is DSGVTQTPKHLITATGQRVTLRCSPRSGDLSVYWYQQSLDQGLQFLIQYYNGEERAKGNILERFSAQQFPDLHSELNLSSLELGDSALYFCASSPGQEVGGGETQYFGPGTRLLVL.

The rearrangement uses TRBV19 and TRBJ1-2, with 9 bases lining up with TRBD1. The CDR3 extends over 15 amino acids. Germline V lookup: CDR1 LNHDA, CDR2 SQIVND (reference sequence). Trimming took 5 bases from V and 2 from J; bases not matched to a gene: 6. The CDR3 reads CASSYPGQGNYGYTF. Written as DNA, the CDR3 is TGTGCCAGTAGTTACCCGGGACAGGGAAACTATGGCTACACCTTC.

This chain links TRBV10-3 with TRBJ1-2; TRBD1 aligns across 9 bases. The J segment lost 3 bases and the V segment lost 5 bases, leaving 7 bases of the junction unmatched. The CDR3 consists of 15 residues. Germline CDR1 is ENHRY and CDR2 is SYGVKD. The CDR3 bases are TGTGCCATCAGTAATACAGGGGGCTGGGACTATGGCTACACCTTC. This gives the protein CAISNTGGWDYGYTF.

This clone has only one observation. V gene TRBV6-6 combines with J gene TRBJ2-1; 10 bases agree with TRBD2. Trimming cost V 0 bases and J 6 bases; bases outside gene matches: 5. The CDR3 length is 16 residues. Per the germline V gene, CDR1 is MNHNY and CDR2 is SVGAGI (reference sequence). Here the CDR3 DNA reads TGTGCCAGCAGTTACTCAAGTAGCGGGAGGCCCAATGAGCAGTTCTTC. This gives the protein CASSYSSSGRPNEQFF.